This TCR beta chain originates from a study of T cells in Graves' hyperthyroidism and ophthalmopathy. RNA transcripts yielded amplified TCR beta CDR3 regions. Using the HTBI primer set, a first-round RT-PCR was run on the TCR CDR3. TCRdb reanalysed the multiplex PCR reads using MiXCR and keeps one entry per CDR3 protein. The sample has about 770,000 distinct CDR3 sequences; approximately 18% are singletons. Exclusion of a patient resulted from uncontrolled infection, other autoimmune disease, pregnancy or lactation. CDR1 is MNHEY and CDR2 is SMNVEV in the germline V gene (reference sequence). V shed 8 bases, J shed 2 bases, and the junction held 3 bases outside the gene matches. The length of the CDR3 is 13 residues. Study-level findings and limits: Most clonotypes expanded in the thyroid (above 0.001) were also present in blood. Onset of ophthalmopathy came a median roughly 6.9 months after the model predicted it.

This clonotype has just a few counts. What it binds is unknown. This sequence originates from a woman aged 50 to 60 with Graves' hyperthyroidism that later progressed to Graves' ophthalmopathy. This rearrangement joins TRBV27 to TRBJ2-7, with 10 bases identical to TRBD1. Sequencing input: blood. This CDR3 reads CASVGQGPYEQYF. CDR3 nucleotide sequence: TGTGCCAGCGTGGGACAGGGGCCCTACGAGCAGTACTTC.